The clone carrying this T cell receptor (beta chain) was detected a few times. Trimming left V 3 bases short and J 3 bases short, with 12 bases between. The germline gives CDR1 SGDLS, CDR2 YYNGEE. The CDR3 totals 15 residues. Donors were healthy Caucasian individuals from Russia aged about 6 to 100. Per sample, no less than 5 micrograms of total RNA were extracted. This entry comes from a study of blood T cells in healthy people across ages. The authors ran a second PCR of roughly 6 to 12 cycles using a sample-barcoded 5' primer and a J-beta primer mix. Through a template-switch adaptor with 12 random nucleotides, each cDNA molecule received a tag. Via MiXCR, TCRdb re-called the 5' RACE reads, giving one row per CDR3 protein. The sample shows 700,000 to 850,000 distinct CDR3 sequences, 36% of them seen only once.

The sequencing sample was made of blood. The receptor was derived from a man younger than 30 in good health. The chain has TRBV9 and TRBJ1-4; the D gene is possibly TRBD1 (5 bases). In nucleotides, the CDR3 is TGTGCCAGCAGCGAATGGGGGGTGGCTAATGAAAAACTGTTTTTT. This gives the protein CASSEWGVANEKLFF.